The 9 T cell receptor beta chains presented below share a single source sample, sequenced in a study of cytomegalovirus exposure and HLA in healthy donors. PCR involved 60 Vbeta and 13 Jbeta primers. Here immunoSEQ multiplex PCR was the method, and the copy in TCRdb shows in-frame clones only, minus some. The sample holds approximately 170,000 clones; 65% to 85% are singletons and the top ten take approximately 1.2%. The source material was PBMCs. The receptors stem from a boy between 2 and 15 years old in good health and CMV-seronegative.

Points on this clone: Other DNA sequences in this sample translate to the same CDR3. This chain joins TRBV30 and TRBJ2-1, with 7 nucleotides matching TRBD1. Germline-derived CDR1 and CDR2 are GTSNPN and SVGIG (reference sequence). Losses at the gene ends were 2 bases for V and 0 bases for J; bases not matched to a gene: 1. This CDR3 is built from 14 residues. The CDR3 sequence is CAWSPGGSYNEQFF. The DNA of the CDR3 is TGTGCCTGGAGTCCAGGGGGCTCCTACAATGAGCAGTTCTTC. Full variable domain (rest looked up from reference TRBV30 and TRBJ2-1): SQTIHQWPATLVQPVGSPLSLECTVEGTSNPNLYWYRQAAGRGLQLLFYSVGIGQISSEVPQNLSASRPQDRQFILSSKKLLLSDSGFYLCAWSPGGSYNEQFFGPGTRLTVL.

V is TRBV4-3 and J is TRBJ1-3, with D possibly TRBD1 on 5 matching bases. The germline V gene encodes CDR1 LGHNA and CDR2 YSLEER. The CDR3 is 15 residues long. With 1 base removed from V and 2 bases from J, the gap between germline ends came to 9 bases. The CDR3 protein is CASSQVRGTGNTIYF. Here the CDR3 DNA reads TGCGCCAGCAGCCAAGTAAGGGGAACTGGAAACACCATATATTTT.

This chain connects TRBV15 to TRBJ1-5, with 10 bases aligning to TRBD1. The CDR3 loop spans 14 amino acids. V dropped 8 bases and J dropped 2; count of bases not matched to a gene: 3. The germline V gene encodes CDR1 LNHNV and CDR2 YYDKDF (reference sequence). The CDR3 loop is CATGQGDGNQPQHF. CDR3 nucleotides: TGTGCCACCGGACAGGGGGACGGCAATCAGCCCCAGCATTTT.

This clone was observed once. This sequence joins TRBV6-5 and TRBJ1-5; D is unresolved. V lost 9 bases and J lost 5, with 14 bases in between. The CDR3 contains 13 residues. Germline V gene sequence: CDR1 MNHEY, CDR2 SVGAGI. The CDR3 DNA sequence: TGTGCCAGTCGAAGGGCGGGAGATCAGCCCCAGCATTTT. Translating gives CASRRAGDQPQHF.

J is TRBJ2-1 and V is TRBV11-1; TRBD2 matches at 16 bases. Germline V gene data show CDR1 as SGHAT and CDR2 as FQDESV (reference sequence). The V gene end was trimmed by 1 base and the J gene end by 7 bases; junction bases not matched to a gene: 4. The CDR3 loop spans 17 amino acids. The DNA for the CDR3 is TGTGCCAGCAGCTTAGACCTGGGACTAGCGGGAGGGAATGAGCAGTTCTTC. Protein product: CASSLDLGLAGGNEQFF. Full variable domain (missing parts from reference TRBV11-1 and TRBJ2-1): EAEVAQSPRYKITEKSQAVAFWCDPISGHATLYWYRQILGQGPELLVQFQDESVVDDSQLPKDRFSAERLKGVDSTLKIQPAELGDSAMYLCASSLDLGLAGGNEQFFGPGTRLTVL.

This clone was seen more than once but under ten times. The CDR3 nucleotides read TGTGCCAGCAGCCCATCCCAGGGCGTC. It specifies CASSPSQGV. V is TRBV7-9 and J is TRBJ2-7, with D maybe TRBD1 (5 bases). Germline V gene sequence: CDR1 SEHNR, CDR2 FQNEAQ (reference sequence). The CDR3 is made up of 9 amino acids.

CDR3: CASSSFRLGRTGELFF. The CDR3 DNA follows: TGTGCCAGCAGCTCTTTTAGACTAGGGCGGACCGGGGAGCTGTTTTTT. The V and J genes are TRBV7-8 and TRBJ2-2; D is perhaps TRBD2 (6 bases). Germline V gives CDR1 SGHVS, CDR2 FQNEAQ. The CDR3 length is 16 residues. Trimming removed 4 bases at V and 5 bases at J, with 17 bases between.

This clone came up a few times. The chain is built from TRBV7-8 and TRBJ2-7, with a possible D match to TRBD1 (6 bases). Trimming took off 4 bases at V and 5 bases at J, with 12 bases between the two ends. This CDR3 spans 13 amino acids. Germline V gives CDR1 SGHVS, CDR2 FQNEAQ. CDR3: CASSSRQADEQYF. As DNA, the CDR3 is TGTGCCAGCAGCTCTCGACAGGCCGACGAGCAGTACTTC.

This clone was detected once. CDR3 DNA sequence: TGTGCCAGCAGCGCGCTCAGGGGAAGCGGAAACACCATATATTTT. Amino acids: CASSALRGSGNTIYF. The chain is built from TRBV7-2 and TRBJ1-3; D is perhaps TRBD1 (6 bases). V dropped 5 bases and J dropped 4 bases, with 15 bases sitting between them. Germline values: CDR1 SGHTA, CDR2 FQGNSA. The CDR3 runs 15 residues.